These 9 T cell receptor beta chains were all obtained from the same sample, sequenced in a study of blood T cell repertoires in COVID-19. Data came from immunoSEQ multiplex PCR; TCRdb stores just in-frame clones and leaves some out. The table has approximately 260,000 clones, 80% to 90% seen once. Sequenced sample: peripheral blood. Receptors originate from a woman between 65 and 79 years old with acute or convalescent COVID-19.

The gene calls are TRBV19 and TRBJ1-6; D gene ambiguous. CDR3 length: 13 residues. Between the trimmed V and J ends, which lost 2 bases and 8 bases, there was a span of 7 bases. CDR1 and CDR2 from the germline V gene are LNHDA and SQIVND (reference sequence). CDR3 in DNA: TGTGCCAGTAGTATATACACAGATTCACCCCTCCACTTT. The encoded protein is CASSIYTDSPLHF.

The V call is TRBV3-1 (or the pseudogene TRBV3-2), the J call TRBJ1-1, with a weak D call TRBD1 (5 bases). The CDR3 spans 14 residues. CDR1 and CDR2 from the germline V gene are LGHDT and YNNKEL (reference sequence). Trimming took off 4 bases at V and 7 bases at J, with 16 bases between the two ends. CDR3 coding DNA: TGTGCCAGCAGCCTTGGCGGGGCGGTGGGTGAAGCTTTCTTT. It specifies CASSLGGAVGEAFF.

The CDR3 is CASSTSPSYGYTF. The CDR3 DNA follows: TGTGCCAGCTCTACGAGTCCCTCCTATGGCTACACCTTC. The V gene is TRBV18, the J gene TRBJ1-2; no firm D call. V was shortened by 6 bases and J by 4 bases, with 12 bases between the two germline ends. The germline V gene has CDR1 KGHSH and CDR2 LQKENI. This CDR3 is built from 13 residues.

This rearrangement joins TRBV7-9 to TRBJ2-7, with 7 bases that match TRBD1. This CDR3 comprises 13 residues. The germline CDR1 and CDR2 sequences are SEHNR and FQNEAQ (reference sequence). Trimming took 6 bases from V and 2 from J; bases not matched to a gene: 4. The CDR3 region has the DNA TGTGCCAGCAGTCGGACAGGACCCTACGAGCAGTACTTC. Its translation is CASSRTGPYEQYF.

The chain's CDR3 is CASSPGGVITGELFF. The DNA of the CDR3 is TGTGCCAGCAGCCCCGGGGGGGTGATAACCGGGGAGCTGTTTTTT. The rearrangement uses TRBV6-5 and TRBJ2-2; 8 positions match TRBD2. The ends lost 6 bases at V and 5 bases at J; junction bases unmatched: 8. This CDR3 is built from 15 residues. Germline V lookup: CDR1 MNHEY, CDR2 SVGAGI.

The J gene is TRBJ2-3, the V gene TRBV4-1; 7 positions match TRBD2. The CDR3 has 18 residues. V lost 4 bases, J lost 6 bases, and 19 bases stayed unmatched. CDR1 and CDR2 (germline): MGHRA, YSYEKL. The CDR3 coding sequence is TGCGCCAGCAGCCTTGTATTCGCTGGGACTACCAGGGCTGATACGCAGTATTTT. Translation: CASSLVFAGTTRADTQYF.

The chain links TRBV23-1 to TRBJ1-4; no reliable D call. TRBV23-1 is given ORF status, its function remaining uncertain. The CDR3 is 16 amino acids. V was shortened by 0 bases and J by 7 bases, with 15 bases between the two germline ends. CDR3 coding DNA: TGCGCCAGCAGTCAATCGTTGGGCAGAGTTGGTGAAAAACTGTTTTTT. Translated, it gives CASSQSLGRVGEKLFF.

The CDR3 spells CASTQRGQETQYF. DNA for the CDR3: TGTGCCAGCACCCAGCGGGGGCAAGAGACCCAGTACTTC. The rearrangement joins TRBV3-1 (or the pseudogene TRBV3-2) to TRBJ2-5; 8 bases align to TRBD2. V lost 7 bases, J lost 2 bases, and 3 bases stayed unmatched. The CDR3 runs to 13 residues. Germline CDR1 is LGHDT and CDR2 is YNNKEL (reference sequence).

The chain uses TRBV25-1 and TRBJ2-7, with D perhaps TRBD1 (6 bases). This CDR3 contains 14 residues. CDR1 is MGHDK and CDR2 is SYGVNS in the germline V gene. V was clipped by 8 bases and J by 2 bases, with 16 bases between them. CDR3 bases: TGTGCCAGCTCGCCATGGGACACAGCCTACGAGCAGTACTTC. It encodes CASSPWDTAYEQYF.